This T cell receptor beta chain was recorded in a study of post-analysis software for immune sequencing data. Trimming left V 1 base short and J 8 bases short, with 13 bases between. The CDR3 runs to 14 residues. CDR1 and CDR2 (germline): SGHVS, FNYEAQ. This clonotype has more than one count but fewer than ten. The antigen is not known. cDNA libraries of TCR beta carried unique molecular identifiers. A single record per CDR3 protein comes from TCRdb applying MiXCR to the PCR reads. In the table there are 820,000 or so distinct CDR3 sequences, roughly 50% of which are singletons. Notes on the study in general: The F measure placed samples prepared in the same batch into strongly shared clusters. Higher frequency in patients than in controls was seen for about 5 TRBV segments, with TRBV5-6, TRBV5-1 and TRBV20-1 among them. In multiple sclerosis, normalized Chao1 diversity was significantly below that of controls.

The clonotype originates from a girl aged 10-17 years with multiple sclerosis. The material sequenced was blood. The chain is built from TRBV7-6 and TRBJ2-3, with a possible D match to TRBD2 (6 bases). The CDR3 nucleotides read TGTGCCAGCAGCTTAGGCACGACGGGGGTTACGCAGTATTTT. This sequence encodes CASSLGTTGVTQYF.